This T cell receptor (beta chain) comes out of a study of T cells in Graves' hyperthyroidism and ophthalmopathy. The V gene lost 7 bases and the J gene lost 4 bases, with 14 bases spanning the gap. The CDR3 is 13 residues long. Germline V CDR1 and CDR2: SQVTM, ANQGSEA. Amplification of TCR beta CDR3 regions used RNA as the template. TCR CDR3 regions were first amplified by RT-PCR with HTBI primers. TCRdb reprocessed the multiplex PCR reads via MiXCR and lists one record per CDR3 protein. The sample lists more than 300,000 distinct CDR3 sequences, 17% occurring once. The sample holds many counts of this clonotype.

This sequence originates from a woman aged 30 to 39 with Graves' hyperthyroidism that later progressed to Graves' ophthalmopathy. The material sequenced was blood. V gene TRBV29-1 combines with J gene TRBJ1-5; D might be TRBD1 (5 bases). CDR3 in DNA: TGCAGCGCCCGAACCGCAGGGAATCAGCCCCAGCATTTT. Its translation is CSARTAGNQPQHF.